A selection of T cell receptor beta chains follows, all from one sample in a study of blood T cells in healthy people across ages. Each CDR3 protein is one row after TCRdb ran MiXCR on the 5' RACE reads. In the table there are about 680,000 distinct CDR3 sequences, over 45% of which are singletons. Sample: blood. These receptors originate from a woman aged 60 to 75 in good health. Both conserved end residues are part of each CDR3. A D gene is named only where the DNA matches it firmly. Clone size is not always given. Where it is, it says once, few, many or a class for expanded clones.

d_call,j_call,v_call,clone_size,cdr3_aa,cdr3_nt
TRBD2,TRBJ2-5,TRBV7-2,few,CASSLNLAGWETQYF,TGTGCCAGCAGCTTAAACTTAGCGGGATGGGAGACCCAGTACTTC
-,TRBJ2-7,TRBV2,-,CACQLQGSYEQYF,TGTGCCTGTCAGTTACAGGGTTCTTACGAGCAGTACTTC
-,TRBJ2-5,TRBV10-3,few,CAISPGHQETQYF,TGTGCCATCAGTCCGGGACACCAAGAGACCCAGTACTTC
-,TRBJ1-1,TRBV20-1,-,CSASRDPNTEAFF,TGCAGTGCTAGCCGGGACCCGAACACTGAAGCTTTCTTT
TRBD1,TRBJ1-4,TRBV20-1,-,CSARGGGEKLFF,TGCAGTGCTAGAGGAGGGGGCGAAAAACTGTTTTTT
-,TRBJ1-2,TRBV7-2,-,CASSPPEVLSYGYTF,TGTGCCAGCAGCCCCCCTGAGGTGTTGAGCTATGGCTACACCTTC
-,TRBJ2-6,TRBV7-2,-,CASSFQPGAGLSGANVLTF,TGTGCCAGCAGCTTCCAGCCGGGGGCAGGGTTGTCTGGGGCCAACGTCCTGACTTTC
-,TRBJ2-1,TRBV7-3,once,CASRDFSYNEQFF,TGTGCCAGCAGGGATTTTTCCTACAATGAGCAGTTCTTC
-,TRBJ1-5,TRBV7-2,few,CASSLELRQPQHF,TGTGCCAGCAGCTTAGAACTTCGGCAGCCCCAGCATTTT
TRBD1,TRBJ1-2,TRBV5-1,many,CASSPGQGGYGYTF,TGTGCCAGCAGTCCCGGACAGGGGGGCTATGGCTACACCTTC
-,TRBJ1-2,TRBV3-1,few,CASSHTEGYTF,TGTGCCAGCAGCCATACGGAGGGCTACACCTTC
TRBD1,TRBJ1-2,TRBV27,-,CASSLLGDRGYGYTF,TGTGCCAGCAGTTTATTGGGGGACAGGGGCTATGGCTACACCTTC
TRBD2,TRBJ2-1,TRBV20-1,-,CSASQGLVREQFF,TGCAGTGCTTCCCAGGGACTAGTTCGTGAGCAGTTCTTC
-,TRBJ1-5,TRBV5-1,-,CASSLANSANQPQHF,TGCGCCAGCAGCTTGGCCAACAGCGCTAATCAGCCCCAGCATTTT
TRBD2,TRBJ2-1,TRBV6-6,once,CASSPSGEGWFF,TGTGCCAGCAGTCCTAGCGGAGAAGGGTGGTTCTTC
-,TRBJ2-6,TRBV3-1,-,CASSPSVLGANVLTF,TGTGCCAGCAGCCCGTCGGTACTTGGGGCCAACGTCCTGACTTTC
TRBD1,TRBJ2-3,TRBV5-1,few,CASSFEGTVTDTQYF,TGCGCCAGCAGCTTCGAAGGGACAGTCACAGATACGCAGTATTTT
-,TRBJ1-1,TRBV7-2,-,CASSANTDTEAFF,TGTGCCAGCAGCGCGAATACGGACACTGAAGCTTTCTTT
-,TRBJ1-3,TRBV3-1,-,CASSPEDLTSGNTIYF,TGTGCCAGCAGCCCCGAGGACCTCACCTCTGGAAACACCATATATTTT
-,TRBJ1-6,TRBV6-6,-,CASSYTGYGSPLHF,TGTGCCAGCAGTTATACGGGGTACGGCTCACCCCTCCACTTT